The rows below give T cell receptor beta chains drawn from one sample of a study of T-cell memory formation after mild COVID-19. TCRdb itself ran the 5' RACE reads through MiXCR, one entry per CDR3 protein. The sample records around 340,000 distinct CDR3 sequences, around a fifth being singletons. The sequencing input was PBMCs or a T cell subset sorted from them (not recorded which). The receptors shown here come from an adult woman who had mild COVID-19 (a few samples of this study predate the infection). Cell type and time point are not known. Both conserved end residues are part of each CDR3. Fields, in order: clone size, J gene, D gene, V gene, CDR3 protein, CDR3 DNA. The D gene is left open where the match is weak. Part of the rows lack a size; the others show once, few, many or a class for expanded clones.

clone_size: few
j_call: TRBJ2-1
d_call: NA
v_call: TRBV6-2/TRBV6-3
cdr3_aa: CASSYRQVAYNEQFF
cdr3_nt: TGTGCCAGCAGTTACAGACAGGTCGCCTACAATGAGCAGTTCTTC

clone_size: NA
j_call: TRBJ2-3
d_call: NA
v_call: TRBV24-1
cdr3_aa: CATSDRSHTDTQYF
cdr3_nt: TGTGCCACCAGTGATCGGAGCCACACAGATACGCAGTATTTT

clone_size: NA
j_call: TRBJ2-3
d_call: NA
v_call: TRBV12-3/TRBV12-4
cdr3_aa: CASSFDGTGLTDTQYF
cdr3_nt: TGTGCCAGCAGTTTTGATGGAACAGGGCTTACAGATACGCAGTATTTT

clone_size: few
j_call: TRBJ2-7
d_call: NA
v_call: TRBV15
cdr3_aa: CATSRETSFYEQYF
cdr3_nt: TGTGCCACCAGCAGAGAGACATCTTTCTACGAGCAGTACTTC

clone_size: NA
j_call: TRBJ2-7
d_call: TRBD1
v_call: TRBV18
cdr3_aa: CASSPPGQGRTYEQYF
cdr3_nt: TGTGCCAGCTCACCACCTGGACAGGGAAGAACCTACGAGCAGTACTTC

clone_size: few
j_call: TRBJ2-6
d_call: NA
v_call: TRBV24-1
cdr3_aa: CATSAGGHSGANVLTF
cdr3_nt: TGTGCCACCAGTGCCGGGGGCCACTCTGGGGCCAACGTCCTGACTTTC

clone_size: few
j_call: TRBJ1-2
d_call: TRBD1
v_call: TRBV6-6
cdr3_aa: CASSQGQGIDTF
cdr3_nt: TGTGCCAGCAGCCAAGGACAGGGGATCGACACCTTC

clone_size: NA
j_call: TRBJ2-3
d_call: TRBD2
v_call: TRBV11-1
cdr3_aa: CASSFTPTSGGTDTQYF
cdr3_nt: TGTGCCAGCAGCTTTACCCCGACTAGCGGGGGCACAGATACGCAGTATTTT

clone_size: NA
j_call: TRBJ1-2
d_call: TRBD1
v_call: TRBV4-2
cdr3_aa: CASSQPIPGQLIYGYTF
cdr3_nt: TGTGCCAGCAGCCAACCAATACCGGGACAGTTAATCTATGGCTACACCTTC

clone_size: NA
j_call: TRBJ2-3
d_call: TRBD2
v_call: TRBV7-9
cdr3_aa: CASSSLGSGAPDTQYF
cdr3_nt: TGTGCCAGCAGCTCCCTGGGTAGCGGGGCTCCAGATACGCAGTATTTT

clone_size: NA
j_call: TRBJ2-3
d_call: TRBD2
v_call: TRBV20-1
cdr3_aa: CSAFRGAGGFTDTQYF
cdr3_nt: TGCAGTGCCTTCAGAGGGGCGGGGGGATTCACAGATACGCAGTATTTT

clone_size: few
j_call: TRBJ2-5
d_call: NA
v_call: TRBV5-1
cdr3_aa: CASSLEGWGETQYF
cdr3_nt: TGCGCCAGCAGCTTGGAAGGGTGGGGAGAGACCCAGTACTTC

clone_size: NA
j_call: TRBJ2-5
d_call: NA
v_call: TRBV5-4
cdr3_aa: CASSLGWIGAQETQYF
cdr3_nt: TGTGCCAGCAGCTTGGGCTGGATAGGCGCACAAGAGACCCAGTACTTC

clone_size: NA
j_call: TRBJ2-7
d_call: TRBD1
v_call: TRBV7-2
cdr3_aa: CASSLFRGRYEQYF
cdr3_nt: TGTGCCAGCAGCTTATTCAGGGGGCGATACGAGCAGTACTTC

clone_size: few
j_call: TRBJ1-1
d_call: TRBD1
v_call: TRBV5-4
cdr3_aa: CASSPTTGNTEAFF
cdr3_nt: TGTGCCAGCAGCCCGACGACAGGGAATACTGAAGCTTTCTTT

clone_size: NA
j_call: TRBJ2-1
d_call: TRBD1
v_call: TRBV7-8
cdr3_aa: CASSLRTGQGYNEQFF
cdr3_nt: TGTGCCAGCAGCTTAAGAACAGGACAGGGGTACAATGAGCAGTTCTTC

clone_size: NA
j_call: TRBJ2-5
d_call: NA
v_call: TRBV16
cdr3_aa: CASSQADRTRETQYF
cdr3_nt: TGTGCCAGCAGCCAAGCTGACAGGACTCGGGAGACCCAGTACTTC

clone_size: few
j_call: TRBJ2-7
d_call: NA
v_call: TRBV7-8
cdr3_aa: CASSPEALATYEQYF
cdr3_nt: TGTGCCAGCAGCCCCGAAGCACTAGCAACCTACGAGCAGTACTTC

clone_size: few
j_call: TRBJ1-2
d_call: TRBD1
v_call: TRBV7-8
cdr3_aa: CASSQGQGTDYGYTF
cdr3_nt: TGTGCCAGCAGCCAGGGACAGGGAACAGACTATGGCTACACCTTC

clone_size: many
j_call: TRBJ2-3
d_call: TRBD1
v_call: TRBV5-4
cdr3_aa: CASSYGQGATDTQYF
cdr3_nt: TGTGCCAGCAGCTACGGACAGGGGGCCACAGATACGCAGTATTTT

clone_size: NA
j_call: TRBJ1-5
d_call: TRBD1
v_call: TRBV12-3/TRBV12-4
cdr3_aa: CASTDRGLSNQPQHF
cdr3_nt: TGTGCCAGCACGGACAGGGGGCTTAGCAATCAGCCCCAGCATTTT

clone_size: NA
j_call: TRBJ1-4
d_call: NA
v_call: TRBV29-1
cdr3_aa: CSVNPVGGEKLFF
cdr3_nt: TGCAGCGTTAACCCGGTTGGGGGTGAAAAACTGTTTTTT

clone_size: NA
j_call: TRBJ1-6
d_call: NA
v_call: TRBV18
cdr3_aa: CASSRAGRADSPLHF
cdr3_nt: TGTGCCAGCTCACGGGCGGGCAGGGCGGATTCACCCCTCCACTTT

clone_size: NA
j_call: TRBJ2-7
d_call: TRBD2
v_call: TRBV6-2/TRBV6-3
cdr3_aa: CASSGRGGRAAYEQYF
cdr3_nt: TGTGCCAGCAGTGGAAGGGGCGGGAGGGCCGCCTACGAGCAGTACTTC

clone_size: few
j_call: TRBJ2-3
d_call: TRBD2
v_call: TRBV11-3
cdr3_aa: CASSDTSVGVTQYF
cdr3_nt: TGTGCCAGCAGCGATACTAGCGTGGGGGTCACGCAGTATTTT

clone_size: few
j_call: TRBJ2-3
d_call: NA
v_call: TRBV7-2
cdr3_aa: CASSLYGRGDTQYF
cdr3_nt: TGTGCCAGCAGCTTATACGGGAGAGGCGATACGCAGTATTTT

clone_size: NA
j_call: TRBJ2-2
d_call: TRBD2
v_call: TRBV20-1
cdr3_aa: CSARGTSGLGYTGELFF
cdr3_nt: TGCAGTGCTAGGGGGACTAGCGGGCTGGGCTACACCGGGGAGCTGTTTTTT

clone_size: NA
j_call: TRBJ1-1
d_call: NA
v_call: TRBV6-5
cdr3_aa: CASSLGTLITEAFF
cdr3_nt: TGTGCCAGCAGCCTAGGGACATTGATAACTGAAGCTTTCTTT

clone_size: few
j_call: TRBJ2-7
d_call: TRBD2
v_call: TRBV18
cdr3_aa: CASSPNGGLKFEQYF
cdr3_nt: TGTGCCAGCTCACCGAACGGGGGGTTAAAGTTCGAGCAGTACTTC

clone_size: NA
j_call: TRBJ2-7
d_call: NA
v_call: TRBV5-5
cdr3_aa: CASSLEGQDIYEQYF
cdr3_nt: TGTGCCAGCAGCTTGGAAGGGCAAGACATCTACGAGCAGTACTTC

clone_size: NA
j_call: TRBJ1-1
d_call: NA
v_call: TRBV15
cdr3_aa: CATHPGRTLNTEAFF
cdr3_nt: TGTGCCACCCACCCGGGACGGACCTTGAACACTGAAGCTTTCTTT

clone_size: few
j_call: TRBJ1-5
d_call: NA
v_call: TRBV28
cdr3_aa: CASTFQQGHQPQHF
cdr3_nt: TGTGCCAGCACGTTTCAACAGGGACATCAGCCCCAGCATTTT

clone_size: NA
j_call: TRBJ1-5
d_call: NA
v_call: TRBV27
cdr3_aa: CASRGASGNQPQHF
cdr3_nt: TGTGCCAGCAGGGGGGCTTCGGGCAATCAGCCCCAGCATTTT

clone_size: few
j_call: TRBJ1-1
d_call: NA
v_call: TRBV5-1
cdr3_aa: CASSLVPRGMRSMNTEAFF
cdr3_nt: TGCGCCAGCAGCTTGGTACCTCGCGGGATGCGAAGTATGAACACTGAAGCTTTCTTT

clone_size: once
j_call: TRBJ1-2
d_call: TRBD1
v_call: TRBV9
cdr3_aa: CASSLETGEGYCYTF
cdr3_nt: TGTGCCAGCAGCTTAGAGACAGGGGAGGGCTATTGCTACACCTTC

clone_size: NA
j_call: TRBJ2-7
d_call: NA
v_call: TRBV7-9
cdr3_aa: CASSLWGLPYEQYF
cdr3_nt: TGTGCCAGCAGCTTATGGGGGCTCCCCTACGAGCAGTACTTC

clone_size: NA
j_call: TRBJ2-3
d_call: TRBD2
v_call: TRBV7-6
cdr3_aa: CASSSERGDMTDTQYF
cdr3_nt: TGTGCCAGCAGCTCCGAGCGGGGGGACATGACAGATACGCAGTATTTT

clone_size: NA
j_call: TRBJ2-7
d_call: NA
v_call: TRBV12-3/TRBV12-4
cdr3_aa: CASSPLRGVGHEQYF
cdr3_nt: TGTGCCAGCAGCCCTCTGAGGGGGGTGGGTCACGAGCAGTACTTC

clone_size: NA
j_call: TRBJ2-1
d_call: TRBD1
v_call: TRBV20-1
cdr3_aa: CSASRNRGYNEQFF
cdr3_nt: TGCAGTGCTAGCCGGAACAGGGGTTACAATGAGCAGTTCTTC

clone_size: NA
j_call: TRBJ1-1
d_call: TRBD1
v_call: TRBV6-6
cdr3_aa: CASSYSADRGPWNTEAFF
cdr3_nt: TGTGCCAGCAGTTACTCCGCTGACAGGGGACCCTGGAACACTGAAGCTTTCTTT

clone_size: NA
j_call: TRBJ2-1
d_call: TRBD2
v_call: TRBV12-5
cdr3_aa: CASGRERAGVEQFF
cdr3_nt: TGTGCTAGTGGCCGAGAGCGAGCGGGAGTTGAGCAGTTCTTC

clone_size: few
j_call: TRBJ2-3
d_call: NA
v_call: TRBV12-3/TRBV12-4
cdr3_aa: CASSPMRGVSTDTQYF
cdr3_nt: TGTGCCAGCAGCCCCATGAGGGGTGTTAGCACAGATACGCAGTATTTT

clone_size: NA
j_call: TRBJ2-3
d_call: NA
v_call: TRBV24-1
cdr3_aa: CATSDPVGTDTQYF
cdr3_nt: TGTGCCACCAGTGACCCCGTGGGCACAGATACGCAGTATTTT

clone_size: NA
j_call: TRBJ2-3
d_call: NA
v_call: TRBV5-1
cdr3_aa: CASSFSILKPDTQYF
cdr3_nt: TGCGCCAGCAGCTTCTCGATTTTAAAACCAGATACGCAGTATTTT

clone_size: NA
j_call: TRBJ2-5
d_call: NA
v_call: TRBV7-2
cdr3_aa: CASSSALGTQYF
cdr3_nt: TGTGCCAGCAGTAGCGCGCTAGGGACCCAGTACTTC

clone_size: few
j_call: TRBJ1-2
d_call: NA
v_call: TRBV7-3
cdr3_aa: CASSSPVHYGYTF
cdr3_nt: TGTGCCAGCAGCTCCCCCGTACACTATGGCTACACCTTC

clone_size: few
j_call: TRBJ2-1
d_call: NA
v_call: TRBV12-3/TRBV12-4
cdr3_aa: CASSFWGDKVEQFF
cdr3_nt: TGTGCCAGCAGTTTTTGGGGGGATAAGGTTGAGCAGTTCTTC

clone_size: NA
j_call: TRBJ1-1
d_call: TRBD1
v_call: TRBV18
cdr3_aa: CASQGVGTEAFF
cdr3_nt: TGTGCCAGTCAGGGGGTCGGGACTGAAGCTTTCTTT